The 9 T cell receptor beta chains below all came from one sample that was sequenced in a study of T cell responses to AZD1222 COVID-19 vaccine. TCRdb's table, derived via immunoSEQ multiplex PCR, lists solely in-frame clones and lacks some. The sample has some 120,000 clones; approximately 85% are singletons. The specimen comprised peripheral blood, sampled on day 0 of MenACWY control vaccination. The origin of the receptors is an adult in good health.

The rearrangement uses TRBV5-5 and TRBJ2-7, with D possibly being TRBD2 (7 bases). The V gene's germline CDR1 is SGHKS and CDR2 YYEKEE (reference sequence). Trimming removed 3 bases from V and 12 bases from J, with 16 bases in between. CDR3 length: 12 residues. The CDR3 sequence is CASSSEGGQRYF. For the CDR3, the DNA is TGTGCCAGCAGCTCGGAGGGGGGGCAGCGGTACTTC.

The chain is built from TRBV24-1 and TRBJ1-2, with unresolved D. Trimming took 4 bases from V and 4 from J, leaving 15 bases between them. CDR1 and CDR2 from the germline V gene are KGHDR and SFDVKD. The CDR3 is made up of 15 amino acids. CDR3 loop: CATSDPNGKAYGYTF. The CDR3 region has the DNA TGTGCCACCAGTGACCCCAACGGGAAGGCCTATGGCTACACCTTC.

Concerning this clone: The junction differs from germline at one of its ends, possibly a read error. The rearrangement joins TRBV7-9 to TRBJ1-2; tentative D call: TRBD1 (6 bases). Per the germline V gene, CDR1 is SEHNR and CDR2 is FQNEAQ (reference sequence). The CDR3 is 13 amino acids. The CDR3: CASSLSTGVGTSF. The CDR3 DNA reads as TGTGCCAGCAGCCTATCGACAGGCGTTGGAACTAGCTTC.

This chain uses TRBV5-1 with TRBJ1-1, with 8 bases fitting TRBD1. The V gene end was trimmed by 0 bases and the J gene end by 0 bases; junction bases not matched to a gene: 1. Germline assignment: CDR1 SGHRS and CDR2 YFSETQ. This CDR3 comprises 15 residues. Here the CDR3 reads CASSLATGVNTEAFF. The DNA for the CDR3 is TGCGCCAGCAGCTTGGCGACAGGGGTGAACACTGAAGCTTTCTTT.

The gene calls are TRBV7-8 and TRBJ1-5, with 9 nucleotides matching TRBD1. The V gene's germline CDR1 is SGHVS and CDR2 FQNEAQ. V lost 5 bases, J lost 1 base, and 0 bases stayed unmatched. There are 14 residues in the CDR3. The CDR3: CASSGQGSNQPQHF. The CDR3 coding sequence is TGTGCCAGCAGCGGACAGGGGAGCAATCAGCCCCAGCATTTT.

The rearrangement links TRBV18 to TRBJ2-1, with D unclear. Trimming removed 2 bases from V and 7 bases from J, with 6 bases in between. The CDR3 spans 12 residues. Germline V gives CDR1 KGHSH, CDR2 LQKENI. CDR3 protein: CASSPSKNEQFF. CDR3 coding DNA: TGTGCCAGCTCACCATCCAAGAATGAGCAGTTCTTC.

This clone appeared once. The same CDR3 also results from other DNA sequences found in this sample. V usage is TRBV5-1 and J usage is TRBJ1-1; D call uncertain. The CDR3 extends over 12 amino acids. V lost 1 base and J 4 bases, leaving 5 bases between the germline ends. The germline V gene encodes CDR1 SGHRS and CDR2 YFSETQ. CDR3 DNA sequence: TGCGCCAGCAGCTTGCCGGGCACTGAAGCTTTCTTT. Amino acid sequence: CASSLPGTEAFF.

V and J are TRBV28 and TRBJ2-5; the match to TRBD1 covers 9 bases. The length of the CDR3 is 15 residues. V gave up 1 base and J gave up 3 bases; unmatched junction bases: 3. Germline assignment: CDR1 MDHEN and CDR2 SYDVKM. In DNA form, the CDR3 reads TGTGCCAGCAGTTTATCCCGGACAGGGGAAGAGACCCAGTACTTC. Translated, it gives CASSLSRTGEETQYF.

CDR3 sequence (DNA): TGTGCCAGCTCACTCGAAAGTCTCTCTGGAAACACCATATATTTT. Residues: CASSLESLSGNTIYF. The chain uses TRBV18 and TRBJ1-3; D not certain. Germline loops: CDR1 KGHSH, CDR2 LQKENI. The length of the CDR3 is 15 residues. Trimming pared 4 bases from V and 0 bases from J, leaving 10 bases between.